These T cell receptor beta chains were read from a single sample in a study of tumor-infiltrating lymphocytes in glioblastoma multiforme. TCRdb ran MiXCR on the multiplex PCR reads and lists one entry per CDR3 protein. The data show around 33,000 distinct CDR3 sequences, with around 60% seen just once and roughly 33% held by the top ten. What was sequenced was brain tumor tissue. The origin of the receptors is a male donor with glioblastoma. CDR3s include the opening cysteine and the closing phenylalanine or tryptophan. Fields, in order: V gene, D gene, clone size, J gene, CDR3 DNA, CDR3 protein. D genes are given only for firm matches. The size field is filled for only some rows; it gives once, few, many or a size class.

V: TRBV4-1
D: NA
size: NA
J: TRBJ1-5
DNA: TGCGCCAGTAGCCGTCCCGGGGGGGCTCAGCCCCAGCATTTT
CDR3: CASSRPGGAQPQHF

V: TRBV5-4
D: NA
size: many
J: TRBJ1-1
DNA: TGTGCCAGCAGCTTGGCAGGAAACACTGAAGCTTTCTTT
CDR3: CASSLAGNTEAFF

V: TRBV20-1
D: TRBD1
size: NA
J: TRBJ1-5
DNA: TGCAGCGGAGGTAAGGGGGCCGGCAATCAGTCCCAGCATTTT
CDR3: CSGGKGAGNQSQHF

V: TRBV20-1
D: NA
size: medium-sized
J: TRBJ2-1
DNA: TGCAGTGCTAGAGCGTTAGGTATCAATGAGCAGTTCTTC
CDR3: CSARALGINEQFF

V: TRBV12-3/TRBV12-4
D: NA
size: NA
J: TRBJ1-4
DNA: TGTGCCAGCAGTTCATATCCAGGGAATGAAAAACTGTTTTTT
CDR3: CASSSYPGNEKLFF

V: TRBV29-1
D: NA
size: NA
J: TRBJ2-3
DNA: TGCAGCGCCAGACCAGTCAATACGCAGTTTTTT
CDR3: CSARPVNTQFF

V: TRBV28
D: TRBD2
size: NA
J: TRBJ2-2
DNA: TGTGCCAGCGGGGGACTAGTGGTACCCGGGGAGCTGTTTTTT
CDR3: CASGGLVVPGELFF

V: TRBV12-3/TRBV12-4
D: NA
size: many
J: TRBJ1-1
DNA: TGTGCCAGCAGTTTGGGGACGTGGACTGAAGCTTTCTTT
CDR3: CASSLGTWTEAFF

V: TRBV11-2
D: NA
size: medium-sized
J: TRBJ2-7
DNA: TGTGCCAGCAGCCGAACGGGAAACTATAACGAGCAGTACTTC
CDR3: CASSRTGNYNEQYF

V: TRBV20-1
D: TRBD2
size: NA
J: TRBJ2-7
DNA: TGCAGTGCTAGCGCCCTGGGAGGGCCTAATTACGAGCAGTATTTC
CDR3: CSASALGGPNYEQYF

V: TRBV19
D: TRBD1
size: NA
J: TRBJ1-5
DNA: TGTGCCAGTAGTTCGACAGGGGATCAGCCCCAGCATTTT
CDR3: CASSSTGDQPQHF

V: TRBV28
D: NA
size: few
J: TRBJ2-7
DNA: TGTGCCAGCAGTCCCACGGGGGAGCGGGTCTCCTACGAGCAGTACTTC
CDR3: CASSPTGERVSYEQYF

V: TRBV29-1
D: NA
size: once
J: TRBJ2-3
DNA: TGCGGCGTTGAAGTTAGCATGACAGATACGCAGTATTTT
CDR3: CGVEVSMTDTQYF

V: TRBV12-5
D: NA
size: many
J: TRBJ1-5
DNA: TGTGCTAGTGGTGCTACTGGCCAGCCCCAGCATTTT
CDR3: CASGATGQPQHF

V: TRBV6-5
D: NA
size: NA
J: TRBJ2-5
DNA: TGTGCCAGCAGTTACTCTTGGACACTCCAAGTAACCCAGTACTTC
CDR3: CASSYSWTLQVTQYF

V: TRBV4-1
D: NA
size: many
J: TRBJ2-5
DNA: TGCGCCAGCAGCCAATATGAAGCGCAAGAGACCCAGTACTTC
CDR3: CASSQYEAQETQYF

V: TRBV2
D: TRBD1
size: NA
J: TRBJ1-5
DNA: TGTGCCAGCAGCGCACAGGGGGCGCTTAGCAATCAGCCCCAGCATTTT
CDR3: CASSAQGALSNQPQHF

V: TRBV11-2
D: NA
size: NA
J: TRBJ2-7
DNA: TGTGCCAGCAGCTTAGTAGAGTACTCCGAGCAGTACTTC
CDR3: CASSLVEYSEQYF

V: TRBV18
D: NA
size: NA
J: TRBJ2-7
DNA: TGTGCCAGCCCCCCCAATACAGGTAACGAGCAGTACTTC
CDR3: CASPPNTGNEQYF

V: TRBV12-3/TRBV12-4
D: NA
size: NA
J: TRBJ1-2
DNA: TGCGCCAACAGGGCGGCAGGGATCAACTATGGCTACACCTTC
CDR3: CANRAAGINYGYTF

V: TRBV20-1
D: TRBD2
size: many
J: TRBJ2-2
DNA: TGCAGTGCTAGAGATTCGGCTAGCGGGAGTGGGGAGCTGTTTTTT
CDR3: CSARDSASGSGELFF

V: TRBV12-3/TRBV12-4
D: NA
size: NA
J: TRBJ2-7
DNA: TGTGCCAGCAGTCCGTGGAGCCTCCTCTTCGAGCAGTACTTC
CDR3: CASSPWSLLFEQYF

V: TRBV19
D: TRBD1
size: NA
J: TRBJ1-1
DNA: TGTGCCAGCACGATTTTGGGGACAGGGGGTACTGAAGCTTTCTTT
CDR3: CASTILGTGGTEAFF

V: TRBV11-2
D: NA
size: NA
J: TRBJ2-2
DNA: TGTACCAGTAGGGGGATGGGTGCTGGAGTCCCCGGGGAGCTGTTTTTT
CDR3: CTSRGMGAGVPGELFF

V: TRBV29-1
D: NA
size: medium-sized
J: TRBJ2-3
DNA: TGCAGCGTTGAGGAGCAGAGAACAGATACGCAGTATTTT
CDR3: CSVEEQRTDTQYF

V: TRBV14
D: NA
size: few
J: TRBJ2-2
DNA: TGTGCCAGCCGGGCTAGCTCTAACACCGGGGAGCTGTTTTTT
CDR3: CASRASSNTGELFF

V: TRBV5-4
D: TRBD1
size: many
J: TRBJ1-4
DNA: TGTGCCAGCAGCTTGGAACAGGGGAGTGAAAAACTGTTTTTT
CDR3: CASSLEQGSEKLFF

V: TRBV20-1
D: TRBD2
size: few
J: TRBJ2-7
DNA: TGCAGCGCTGGCGCCTCTAGCGGGAGTTCCTACGAGCAGTACTTC
CDR3: CSAGASSGSSYEQYF

V: TRBV20-1
D: NA
size: many
J: TRBJ1-5
DNA: TGCAGTGCTAGAGATACAGGGTTTGGCAATCAGCCCCAGCGTTTT
CDR3: CSARDTGFGNQPQRF

V: TRBV20-1
D: NA
size: few
J: TRBJ1-1
DNA: TGCAGTGCTACAGGAGATTTGAACACTGAAGCTACCTTT
CDR3: CSATGDLNTEATF

V: TRBV6-1
D: TRBD2
size: NA
J: TRBJ2-1
DNA: TGTGCCAGCAGTAGACTAGCGGTCTACAATGAGCAGTTCTTC
CDR3: CASSRLAVYNEQFF